This T cell receptor (beta chain) is drawn from a study of blood T cell repertoires in COVID-19. Study in general: Samples of COVID-19 (acute and convalescent) were obtained from the United States, Italy and Spain. Sample material is recorded as cDNA or gDNA derived from T cells, B-cell-depleted T cells, or PBMCs.

Only in-frame clones appear in the TCRdb table, and some are missing; sequencing was by immunoSEQ multiplex PCR. The table has about 210,000 clones, approximately 85% seen once. While infection was still active, Seattle patients were enrolled and then followed longitudinally. Specimen: peripheral blood. The sequence was collected from a man aged 50 to 59 with COVID-19, enrolled during active disease.

The CDR3 loop is CASSITGSQETQYF. CDR3 coding DNA: TGTGCCAGTAGTATCACAGGTTCCCAAGAGACCCAGTACTTC. This sequence joins TRBV19 and TRBJ2-5, with D possibly TRBD1 on 5 matching bases. V was cut by 3 bases and J by 1 base, with 9 bases left in between. Germline-derived CDR1 and CDR2 are LNHDA and SQIVND (reference sequence). This CDR3 is 14 amino acids long. Full variable domain (outside the CDR3, taken from reference TRBV19 and TRBJ2-5): DGGITQSPKYLFRKEGQNVTLSCEQNLNHDAMYWYRQDPGQGLRLIYYSQIVNDFQKGDIAEGYSVSREKKESFPLTVTSAQKNPTAFYLCASSITGSQETQYFGPGTRLLVL.